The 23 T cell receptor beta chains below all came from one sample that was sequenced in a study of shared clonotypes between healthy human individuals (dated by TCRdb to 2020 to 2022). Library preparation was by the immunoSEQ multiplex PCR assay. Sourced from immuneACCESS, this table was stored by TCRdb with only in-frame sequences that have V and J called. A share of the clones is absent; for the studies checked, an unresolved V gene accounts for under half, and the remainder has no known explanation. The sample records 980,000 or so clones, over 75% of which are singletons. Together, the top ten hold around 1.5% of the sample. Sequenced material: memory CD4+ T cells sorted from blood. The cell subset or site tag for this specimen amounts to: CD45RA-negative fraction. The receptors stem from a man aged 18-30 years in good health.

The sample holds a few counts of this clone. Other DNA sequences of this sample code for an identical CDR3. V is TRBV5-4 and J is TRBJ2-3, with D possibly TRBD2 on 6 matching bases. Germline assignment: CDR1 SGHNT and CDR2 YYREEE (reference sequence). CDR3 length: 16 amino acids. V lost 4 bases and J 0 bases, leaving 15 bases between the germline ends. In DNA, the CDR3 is TGTGCCAGCAGCGGCGGGACTGGCTCTAGCACAGATACGCAGTATTTT. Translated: CASSGGTGSSTDTQYF.

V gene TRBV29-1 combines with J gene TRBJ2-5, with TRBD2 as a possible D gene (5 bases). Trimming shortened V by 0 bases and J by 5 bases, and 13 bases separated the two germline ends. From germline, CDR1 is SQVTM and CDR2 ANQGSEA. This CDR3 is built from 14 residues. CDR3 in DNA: TGCAGCGTTGAAGATCAGAAAACGGGGGAGACCCAGTACTTC. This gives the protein CSVEDQKTGETQYF.

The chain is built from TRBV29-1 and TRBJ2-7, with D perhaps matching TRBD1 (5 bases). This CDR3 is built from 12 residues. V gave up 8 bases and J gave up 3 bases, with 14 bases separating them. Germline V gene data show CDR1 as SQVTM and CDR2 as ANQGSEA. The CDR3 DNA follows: TGCAGCACCGCGGACACCGGCTACGAGCAGTACTTC. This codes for CSTADTGYEQYF.

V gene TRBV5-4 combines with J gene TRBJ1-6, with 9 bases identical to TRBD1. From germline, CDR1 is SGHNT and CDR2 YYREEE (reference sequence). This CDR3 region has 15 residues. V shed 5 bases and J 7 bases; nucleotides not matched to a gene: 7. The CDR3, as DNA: TGTGCCAGCAGGCTCACCGGGACAGGGAATTCACCCCTCCACTTT. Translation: CASRLTGTGNSPLHF.

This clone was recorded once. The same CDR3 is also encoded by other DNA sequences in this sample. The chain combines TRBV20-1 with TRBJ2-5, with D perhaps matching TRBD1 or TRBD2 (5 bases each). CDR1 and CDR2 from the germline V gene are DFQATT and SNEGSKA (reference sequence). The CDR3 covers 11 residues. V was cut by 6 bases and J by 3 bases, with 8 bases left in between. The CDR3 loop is CSAGREETQYF. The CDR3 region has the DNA TGCAGTGCGGGACGCGAAGAGACCCAGTACTTC.

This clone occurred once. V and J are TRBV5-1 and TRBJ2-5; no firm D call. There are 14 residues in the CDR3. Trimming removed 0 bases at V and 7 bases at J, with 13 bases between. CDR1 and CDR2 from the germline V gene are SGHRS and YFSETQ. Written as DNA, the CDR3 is TGCGCCAGCAGCTTGGGCCAGCTTTCGGGGACCCAGTACTTC. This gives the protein CASSLGQLSGTQYF.

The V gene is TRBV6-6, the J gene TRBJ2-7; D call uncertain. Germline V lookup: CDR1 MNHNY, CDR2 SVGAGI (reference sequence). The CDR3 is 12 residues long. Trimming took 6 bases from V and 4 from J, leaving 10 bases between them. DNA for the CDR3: TGTGCCAGCAGCCCTGGGTTGTACGAGCAGTACTTC. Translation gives CASSPGLYEQYF.

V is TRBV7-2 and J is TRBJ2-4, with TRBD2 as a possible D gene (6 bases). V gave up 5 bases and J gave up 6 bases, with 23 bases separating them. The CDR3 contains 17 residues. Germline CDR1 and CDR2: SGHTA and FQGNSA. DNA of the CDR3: TGTGCCAGCAGCACCCAGTCACGTACTAGCACCTCAAACATTCAGTACTTC. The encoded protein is CASSTQSRTSTSNIQYF.

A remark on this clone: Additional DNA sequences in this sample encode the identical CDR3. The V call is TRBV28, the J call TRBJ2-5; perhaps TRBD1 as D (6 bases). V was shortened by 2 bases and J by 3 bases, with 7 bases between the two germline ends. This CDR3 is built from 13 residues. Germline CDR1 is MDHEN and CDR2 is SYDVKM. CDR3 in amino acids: CASSLTGKETQYF. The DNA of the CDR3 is TGTGCCAGCAGTTTAACAGGGAAAGAGACCCAGTACTTC. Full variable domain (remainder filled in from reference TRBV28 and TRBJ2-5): DVKVTQSSRYLVKRTGEKVFLECVQDMDHENMFWYRQDPGLGLRLIYFSYDVKMKEKGDIPEGYSVSREKKERFSLILESASTNQTSMYLCASSLTGKETQYFGPGTRLLVL.

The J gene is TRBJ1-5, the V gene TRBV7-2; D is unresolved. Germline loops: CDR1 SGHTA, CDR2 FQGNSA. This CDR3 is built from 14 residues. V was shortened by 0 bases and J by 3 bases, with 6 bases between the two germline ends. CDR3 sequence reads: CASSLAGPNQPQHF. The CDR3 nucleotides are TGTGCCAGCAGCTTAGCCGGACCCAATCAGCCCCAGCATTTT.

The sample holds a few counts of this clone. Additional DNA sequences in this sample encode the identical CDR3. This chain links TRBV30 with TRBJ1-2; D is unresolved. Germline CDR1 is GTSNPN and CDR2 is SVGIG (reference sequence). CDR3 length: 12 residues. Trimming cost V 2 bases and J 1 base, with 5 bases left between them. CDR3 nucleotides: TGTGCCTGGAGTCTCGATAACTATGGCTACACCTTC. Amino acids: CAWSLDNYGYTF. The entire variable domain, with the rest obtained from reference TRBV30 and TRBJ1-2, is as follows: SQTIHQWPATLVQPVGSPLSLECTVEGTSNPNLYWYRQAAGRGLQLLFYSVGIGQISSEVPQNLSASRPQDRQFILSSKKLLLSDSGFYLCAWSLDNYGYTFGSGTRLTVV.

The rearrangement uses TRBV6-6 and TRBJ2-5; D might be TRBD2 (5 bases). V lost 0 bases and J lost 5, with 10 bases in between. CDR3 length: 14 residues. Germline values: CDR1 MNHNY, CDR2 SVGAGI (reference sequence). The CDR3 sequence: CASSYSRVRETQYF. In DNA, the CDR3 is TGTGCCAGCAGTTACTCGCGGGTCCGGGAGACCCAGTACTTC.

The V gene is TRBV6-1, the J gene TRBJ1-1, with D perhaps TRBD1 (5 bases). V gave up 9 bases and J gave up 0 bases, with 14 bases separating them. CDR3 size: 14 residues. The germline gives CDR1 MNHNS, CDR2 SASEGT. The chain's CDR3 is CASRGGGLNTEAFF. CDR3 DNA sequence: TGTGCCAGTAGGGGAGGAGGCTTGAACACTGAAGCTTTCTTT.

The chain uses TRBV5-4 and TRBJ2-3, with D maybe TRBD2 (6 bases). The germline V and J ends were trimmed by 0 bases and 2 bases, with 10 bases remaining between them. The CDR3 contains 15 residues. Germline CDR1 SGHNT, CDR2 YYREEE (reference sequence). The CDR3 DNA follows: TGTGCCAGCAGCTTGGGGGGGGACCCCACAGATACGCAGTATTTT. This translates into CASSLGGDPTDTQYF.

The DNA of the CDR3 is TGTGCCAGCAGCCGAGGACTAGCGGGAGTCATGCGGGATACGCAGTATTTT. This gives the protein CASSRGLAGVMRDTQYF. This sequence joins TRBV7-2 and TRBJ2-3, with 13 bases fitting TRBD2. This CDR3 spans 17 amino acids. V gave up 5 bases and J gave up 6 bases; unmatched junction bases: 11. Germline assignment: CDR1 SGHTA and CDR2 FQGNSA.

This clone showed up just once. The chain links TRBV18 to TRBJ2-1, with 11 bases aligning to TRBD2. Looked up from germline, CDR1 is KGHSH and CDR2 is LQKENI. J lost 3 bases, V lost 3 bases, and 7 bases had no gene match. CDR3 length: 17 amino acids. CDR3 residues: CASSPPGLAEVYNEQFF. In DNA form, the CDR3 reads TGTGCCAGCTCACCTCCGGGACTAGCGGAAGTCTACAATGAGCAGTTCTTC.

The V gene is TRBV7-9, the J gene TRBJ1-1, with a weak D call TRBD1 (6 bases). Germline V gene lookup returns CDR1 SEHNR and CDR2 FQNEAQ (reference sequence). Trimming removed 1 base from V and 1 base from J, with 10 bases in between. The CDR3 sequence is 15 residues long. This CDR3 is CASSLEGGPNTEAFF. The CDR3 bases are TGTGCCAGCAGCTTAGAGGGGGGGCCGAACACTGAAGCTTTCTTT.

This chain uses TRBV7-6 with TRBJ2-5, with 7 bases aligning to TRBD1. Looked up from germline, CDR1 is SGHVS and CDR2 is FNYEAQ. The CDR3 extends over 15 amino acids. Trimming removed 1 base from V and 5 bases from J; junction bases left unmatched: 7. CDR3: CASSLDRGVGETQYF. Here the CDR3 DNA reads TGTGCCAGCAGCTTAGACAGGGGAGTCGGTGAGACCCAGTACTTC.

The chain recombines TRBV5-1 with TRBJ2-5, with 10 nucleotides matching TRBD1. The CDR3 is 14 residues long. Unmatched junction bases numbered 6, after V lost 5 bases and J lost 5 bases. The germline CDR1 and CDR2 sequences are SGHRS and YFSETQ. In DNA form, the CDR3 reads TGCGCCAGCAGGGCGACAGGGGGCGAGGAGACCCAGTACTTC. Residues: CASRATGGEETQYF.

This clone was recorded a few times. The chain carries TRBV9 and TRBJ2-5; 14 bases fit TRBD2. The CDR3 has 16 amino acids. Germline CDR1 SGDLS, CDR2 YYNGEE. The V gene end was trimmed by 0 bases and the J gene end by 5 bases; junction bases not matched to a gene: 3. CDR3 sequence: CASSVGLAGGFETQYF. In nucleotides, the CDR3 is TGTGCCAGCAGCGTAGGACTAGCGGGAGGGTTTGAGACCCAGTACTTC.

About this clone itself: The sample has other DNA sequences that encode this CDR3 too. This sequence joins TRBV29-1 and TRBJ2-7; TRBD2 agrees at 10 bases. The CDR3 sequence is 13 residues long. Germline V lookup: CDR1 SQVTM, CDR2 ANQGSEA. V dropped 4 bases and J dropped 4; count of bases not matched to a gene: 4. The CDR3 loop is CSVGTSGNYEQYF. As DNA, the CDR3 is TGCAGCGTTGGGACTAGCGGAAATTACGAGCAGTACTTC.

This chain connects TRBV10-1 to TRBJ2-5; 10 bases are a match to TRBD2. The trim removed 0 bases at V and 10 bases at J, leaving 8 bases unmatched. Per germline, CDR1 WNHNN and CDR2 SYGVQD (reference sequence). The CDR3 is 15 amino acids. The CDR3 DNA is TGCGCCAGCAGTGAGTCGGCTAGCGGGGGAGGGATCCAGTACTTC. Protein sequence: CASSESASGGGIQYF.

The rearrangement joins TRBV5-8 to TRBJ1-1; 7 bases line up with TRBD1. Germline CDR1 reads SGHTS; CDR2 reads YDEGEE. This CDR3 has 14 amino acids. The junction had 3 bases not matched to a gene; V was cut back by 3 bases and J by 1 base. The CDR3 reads CASSSGQTNTEAFF. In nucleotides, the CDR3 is TGTGCCAGCAGCTCGGGACAGACGAACACTGAAGCTTTCTTT.